Presented here are 26 T cell receptor beta chains from one specimen sequenced in a study of T cells in Graves' hyperthyroidism and ophthalmopathy (dated by TCRdb to about 2019). Library preparation was by multiplex PCR. The reads were generated on an Illumina HiSeq 2000. The TCR beta CDR3 regions were amplified from RNA transcripts. A first-round RT-PCR of the TCR CDR3 used the HTBI primer set with the Qiagen OneStep RT-PCR kit. The public reads were reprocessed in TCRdb via fastp at Q25 and MiXCR, keeping in-frame beta chains. Identical CDR3 protein sequences are pooled into one entry, listed with their most common genes and DNA. The table for this sample lists approximately 380,000 distinct CDR3 sequences; about 18% of them were counted only once. 3.7% of the sample is taken by the ten largest. The sequenced sample consisted of blood. These receptors all stem from a young woman with Graves' hyperthyroidism.

V and J are TRBV28 and TRBJ2-7; 9 bases fit TRBD2. CDR3 length: 13 residues. In germline, CDR1 is MDHEN, CDR2 SYDVKM. J was trimmed by 7 bases and V by 2 bases; bases with no gene match: 3. The CDR3 is CASSLAGGQEQYF. For the CDR3, the DNA is TGTGCCAGCAGTTTAGCGGGGGGGCAGGAGCAGTACTTC.

J is TRBJ1-5 and V is TRBV5-6; 8 nucleotides agree with TRBD1. CDR3 length equals 14 residues. J lost 5 bases, V lost 4 bases, and 5 bases had no gene match. Germline V gene lookup returns CDR1 SGHDT and CDR2 YYEEEE. The CDR3 bases are TGTGCCAGCAGCCGACAGGGGTCCTATCAGCCCCAGCATTTT. This sequence encodes CASSRQGSYQPQHF.

CDR3 region: CASSLTGTGAYGYTF. CDR3 nucleotide sequence: TGCGCCAGCAGCTTAACCGGGACAGGGGCTTATGGCTACACCTTC. The chain combines TRBV5-1 with TRBJ1-2, with 10 bases aligning to TRBD1. J lost 5 bases, V lost 2 bases, and 6 bases had no gene match. The germline CDR1 and CDR2 sequences are SGHRS and YFSETQ. This CDR3 is built from 15 residues.

This clonotype came up a few times. The rearrangement uses TRBV5-1 and TRBJ2-5, with D unresolved. CDR1 and CDR2 from the germline V gene are SGHRS and YFSETQ. With 6 bases removed from V and 9 bases from J, the gap between germline ends came to 21 bases. This CDR3 has 14 amino acids. CDR3 DNA: TGCGCCAGCAACCCCTCCCCCCCAAGCACGGCCCAGTACTTC. It yields the protein CASNPSPPSTAQYF.

This clonotype was picked up many times. The genes are TRBV4-2 and TRBJ1-5; the D is unclear. Germline V gene sequence: CDR1 LGHNA, CDR2 YNFKEQ. The CDR3 runs 16 residues. The V and J ends lost 4 bases and 3 bases respectively, with 16 bases between them. The CDR3 DNA sequence: TGTGCCAGCAGCCGGAACCAGGAGCTACCCAATCAGCCCCAGCATTTT. This encodes CASSRNQELPNQPQHF.

The CDR3 reads CASSFGQGVREQYF. The DNA of the CDR3 is TGTGCCAGCAGCTTCGGACAGGGTGTTCGCGAGCAGTACTTC. The chain is built from TRBV11-1 and TRBJ2-7; TRBD1 aligns across 8 bases. V was pared by 3 bases and J by 6 bases, with 7 bases of the junction left unmatched. The CDR3 spans 14 residues. CDR1 is SGHAT, CDR2 FQDESV, per germline (reference sequence).

The table lists this clonotype with many counts. CDR3 residues: CASSLAYRVTEAFF. In nucleotides, the CDR3 is TGTGCCAGCAGCTTAGCCTATCGAGTCACTGAAGCTTTCTTT. The chain carries TRBV7-9 and TRBJ1-1, with no clear D. Germline-derived CDR1 and CDR2 are SEHNR and FQNEAQ (reference sequence). CDR3 size: 14 residues. Trimming left V 0 bases short and J 4 bases short, with 9 bases between. The complete variable domain, with remaining parts taken from reference TRBV7-9 and TRBJ1-1, reads DTGVSQNPRHKITKRGQNVTFRCDPISEHNRLYWYRQTLGQGPEFLTYFQNEAQLEKSRLLSDRFSAERPKGSFSTLEIQRTEQGDSAMYLCASSLAYRVTEAFFGQGTRLTVV.

This clonotype appeared many times. V gene TRBV10-3 combines with J gene TRBJ2-2; possibly TRBD1 or TRBD2 for D (5 bases each). Deletions cut 8 bases from V and 2 bases from J, with 15 bases between. CDR3 size: 15 residues. The germline CDR1 and CDR2 sequences are ENHRY and SYGVKD. For the CDR3, the DNA is TGTGCCATCGGCTCCGGGACCGACAACACCGGGGAGCTGTTTTTT. Protein product: CAIGSGTDNTGELFF.

This clonotype was seen many times. The V call is TRBV20-1, the J call TRBJ1-1, with a weak D call TRBD1 (6 bases). V was trimmed by 6 bases and J by 2 bases, leaving 13 bases between them. The CDR3 runs to 13 residues. CDR1 DFQATT and CDR2 SNEGSKA come from the germline V gene (reference sequence). CDR3 loop: CSAPRGGNTEAFF. CDR3 sequence (DNA): TGCAGTGCCCCCCGTGGGGGCAACACTGAAGCTTTCTTT.

This clonotype has ten or more counts. The rearrangement uses TRBV28 and TRBJ1-1, with TRBD1 matching over 8 bases. The CDR3 loop spans 14 amino acids. The germline V gene encodes CDR1 MDHEN and CDR2 SYDVKM. V dropped 4 bases and J dropped 3; count of bases not matched to a gene: 4. The CDR3 coding sequence is TGTGCCAGCAGTTCCCAGGGACAGGACACTGAAGCTTTCTTT. Translated: CASSSQGQDTEAFF.

This clonotype was counted a few times. This rearrangement joins TRBV12-3 or TRBV12-4 to TRBJ2-4; 8 nucleotides line up with TRBD2. V was clipped by 2 bases and J by 0 bases; unmatched bases: 15. This CDR3 comprises 20 residues. CDR3 amino acids: CASSLSPRFGGVLAKNIQYF. DNA for the CDR3: TGTGCCAGCAGTTTATCCCCTCGTTTCGGGGGGGTTTTAGCCAAAAACATTCAGTACTTC.

A few counts support this clonotype. This chain connects TRBV5-4 to TRBJ2-2; possible D gene TRBD2, 5 bases. Per the germline V gene, CDR1 is SGHNT and CDR2 is YYREEE (reference sequence). This CDR3 spans 14 amino acids. Trimming stripped 4 bases from V and 7 bases from J, with 14 bases between. In DNA, the CDR3 is TGTGCCAGCAGCCAGGACTCCCAGAACGGGGAGCTGTTTTTT. Its protein is CASSQDSQNGELFF.

On this clonotype: A single base separates this from a much larger clone, so it may be a read error. The V call is TRBV13, the J call TRBJ1-2, with D tentatively TRBD1 (5 bases). The germline V gene encodes CDR1 PRHDT and CDR2 FYEKMQ (reference sequence). CDR3 length: 14 residues. Trimming removed 4 bases from V and 8 bases from J, with 17 bases in between. This CDR3 reads CASSSRTWEGGYTF. CDR3 sequence (DNA): TGTGCCAGCAGCTCCCGGACATGGGAGGGAGGCTACACCTTC.

This clonotype appeared many times. Here the CDR3 reads CASSQAGSYEQYF. In DNA, the CDR3 is TGTGCCAGCAGCCAAGCAGGCAGCTACGAGCAGTACTTC. This chain connects TRBV3-1 to TRBJ2-7; no definite D call. Looked up from germline, CDR1 is LGHDT and CDR2 is YNNKEL (reference sequence). V was trimmed by 1 base and J by 3 bases, leaving 7 bases between them. This CDR3 contains 13 residues.

This clonotype was picked up many times. This rearrangement joins TRBV7-9 to TRBJ2-5, with D perhaps TRBD2 (5 bases). Germline V CDR1 and CDR2: SEHNR, FQNEAQ (reference sequence). Trimming removed 11 bases at V and 1 base at J, with 20 bases between. The CDR3 contains 15 residues. CDR3 region: CASSRGEGSQETQYF. The CDR3 DNA sequence: TGTGCCTCTTCGCGAGGTGAGGGCAGCCAAGAGACCCAGTACTTC.

This clonotype occurred many times. V and J are TRBV13 and TRBJ2-2, with D perhaps matching TRBD2 (7 bases). CDR3 size: 17 residues. V dropped 4 bases and J dropped 5 bases, with 20 bases sitting between them. The germline CDR1 and CDR2 sequences are PRHDT and FYEKMQ (reference sequence). The CDR3 DNA reads TGTGCCAGCAGCTCAGCTTGGGGGGGCCGCGGTACCGGGGAGCTGTTTTTT. This codes for CASSSAWGGRGTGELFF. Together with reference TRBV13 and TRBJ2-2, the CDR3 gives the full variable domain: AAGVIQSPRHLIKEKRETATLKCYPIPRHDTVYWYQQGPGQDPQFLISFYEKMQSDKGSIPDRFSAQQFSDYHSELNMSSLELGDSALYFCASSSAWGGRGTGELFFGEGSRLTVL.

The rearrangement uses TRBV20-1 and TRBJ1-1, with 8 bases matching TRBD1. Trimming removed 6 bases from V and 12 bases from J; junction bases left unmatched: 9. The CDR3 has 11 amino acids. CDR1 and CDR2 from the germline V gene are DFQATT and SNEGSKA (reference sequence). In nucleotides, the CDR3 is TGCAGTGCCTCCCAGGGGGCGATGTCTTTCTTT. It yields the protein CSASQGAMSFF.

The gene calls are TRBV7-2 and TRBJ1-1; D may be TRBD1 (6 bases). Germline V gene data show CDR1 as SGHTA and CDR2 as FQGNSA. V shed 5 bases and J shed 11 bases, with 18 bases lying between them. This CDR3 has 13 amino acids. The CDR3 reads CASSPDGGLGAFF. In DNA form, the CDR3 reads TGTGCCAGCAGCCCAGACGGGGGCTTGGGGGCTTTCTTT.

The chain combines TRBV20-1 with TRBJ2-7, with TRBD2 as a possible D gene (6 bases). CDR1 is DFQATT and CDR2 is SNEGSKA in the germline V gene (reference sequence). The CDR3 sequence is 14 residues long. Trimming shortened V by 1 base and J by 4 bases, and 14 bases separated the two germline ends. The CDR3 protein is CSARGDGGKYEQYF. The CDR3 DNA sequence: TGCAGTGCTAGAGGAGATGGGGGGAAGTACGAGCAGTACTTC.

The rearrangement uses TRBV6-1 and TRBJ2-5, with 10 bases identical to TRBD1. V lost 8 bases to trimming and J lost 2 bases; unmatched junction nucleotides: 11. Germline loops: CDR1 MNHNS, CDR2 SASEGT. CDR3 length equals 16 residues. CDR3 DNA sequence: TGTGCCAGCGGGGACAGGGGATTTCGAGCACAAGAGACCCAGTACTTC. This gives the protein CASGDRGFRAQETQYF.

In its sample, this clonotype was seen once. The V and J genes are TRBV24-1 and TRBJ2-5; D gene ambiguous. The V gene lost 3 bases and the J gene lost 12 bases, with 16 bases spanning the gap. CDR1 and CDR2 (germline): KGHDR, SFDVKD. The CDR3 has 13 residues. CDR3: CATSDTITTRKYF. CDR3 DNA: TGTGCCACCAGTGATACAATCACGACACGAAAGTACTTC.

This clonotype was seen ten or more times. J is TRBJ2-7 and V is TRBV6-5, with TRBD1 as a possible D gene (5 bases). The germline V gene encodes CDR1 MNHEY and CDR2 SVGAGI. This CDR3 is built from 14 residues. The V end lost 4 bases, the J end lost 0 bases, and 10 bases lay between the germline ends. As DNA, the CDR3 is TGTGCCAGCAGTTCGACAGTTGTCTCCTACGAGCAGTACTTC. Translated: CASSSTVVSYEQYF.

V and J are TRBV19 and TRBJ1-5; perhaps TRBD1 as D (5 bases). Germline CDR1 and CDR2: LNHDA and SQIVND (reference sequence). The CDR3 totals 15 residues. The V and J ends lost 3 bases and 4 bases respectively, with 13 bases between them. The CDR3 sequence: CASSIPGVVNQPQHF. CDR3 DNA sequence: TGTGCCAGTAGTATTCCGGGGGTAGTAAATCAGCCCCAGCATTTT. Combining the CDR3 with reference TRBV19 and TRBJ1-5 gives the whole variable domain DGGITQSPKYLFRKEGQNVTLSCEQNLNHDAMYWYRQDPGQGLRLIYYSQIVNDFQKGDIAEGYSVSREKKESFPLTVTSAQKNPTAFYLCASSIPGVVNQPQHFGDGTRLSIL.

In its sample, this clonotype was seen many times. The V gene is TRBV6-5, the J gene TRBJ2-2; D gene ambiguous. This CDR3 region has 15 residues. V lost 4 bases and J 2 bases, leaving 11 bases between the germline ends. CDR1 is MNHEY and CDR2 is SVGAGI in the germline V gene. This chain's CDR3 is CASSWALLNTGELFF. CDR3 DNA: TGTGCCAGCAGTTGGGCCCTCTTAAACACCGGGGAGCTGTTTTTT.

The sample holds a few counts of this clonotype. This rearrangement joins TRBV15 to TRBJ2-5, with TRBD1 identical over 7 bases. Trimming removed 11 bases from V and 2 bases from J; junction bases left unmatched: 8. The V gene's germline CDR1 is LNHNV and CDR2 YYDKDF (reference sequence). This CDR3 has 13 amino acids. The CDR3 region has the DNA TGTGCCGCTGGAACAGGGGAACAAGAGACCCAGTACTTC. Translation gives CAAGTGEQETQYF.

This clonotype was recorded at least ten times. The chain couples TRBV4-1 to TRBJ1-2, with D tentatively TRBD1 (5 bases). Per the germline V gene, CDR1 is MGHRA and CDR2 is YSYEKL. V lost 4 bases and J lost 7, with 13 bases in between. The length of the CDR3 is 13 residues. CDR3 DNA: TGCGCCAGCAGCCGGGGGGAGGGAAGTGGCTACACCTTC. It yields the protein CASSRGEGSGYTF.